This paragraph covers one T cell receptor (beta chain) sequence. Its antigen is currently unknown. Primers: 60 Vbeta forward and 13 Jbeta reverse. Here immunoSEQ multiplex PCR was the method, and the copy in TCRdb shows in-frame clones only, minus some. This sample carries a few hundred thousand clones, around 73% of them seen once, and the ten largest clones take just under 3%. This specimen comes from a study of cytomegalovirus exposure and HLA in healthy donors. Notes on the study in general: HLA alleles showed associations with around 15,000 TCR beta sequences in a later analysis, at a 0.05 false discovery rate.

This CDR3 has 14 residues. Trimming removed 1 base from V and 4 bases from J; junction bases left unmatched: 3. Germline V gene lookup returns CDR1 SGHVS and CDR2 FNYEAQ. This sequence was found in a woman aged 25 to 39 in good health and CMV-seronegative. Sequencing was carried out using PBMCs. This chain links TRBV7-6 with TRBJ2-7, with TRBD1 matching over 8 bases. CDR3 coding DNA: TGTGCCAGCAGCTTAGGGACAGGGCGTTACGAGCAGTACTTC. Its protein product is CASSLGTGRYEQYF.